One TCR beta chain is described in this entry. Per the study methods: Amplification of reference gene primers was used by the study to estimate nucleated cell counts. Profiled with immunoSEQ multiplex PCR; TCRdb holds only in-frame clones, not every one. The DNA gave D and trimming, while V, J and clone size come from that table. The sample lists around 250,000 clones; approximately 84% were seen once. The V gene end was trimmed by 4 bases and the J gene end by 6 bases; junction bases not matched to a gene: 9. The germline V gene has CDR1 SGHRS and CDR2 YFSETQ. The CDR3 is made up of 16 amino acids. The data stem from a study of blood T cell repertoires in COVID-19. Study-wide background: COVID-19 samples from acute and convalescent phases originated in the United States, Italy and Spain. Sources were T cells, B-cell-depleted T cells, or PBMCs; the material itself was cDNA or gDNA.

The sequenced material came from peripheral blood. The chain combines TRBV5-1 with TRBJ2-2; 10 bases agree with TRBD1. The receptor's source is a human donor in a cohort sampled during active COVID-19. The CDR3 coding sequence is TGCGCCAGCAGCCCATTCCAGGGACAGGGGTCCGGGGAGCTGTTTTTT. It yields the protein CASSPFQGQGSGELFF.